Each of the 21 T cell receptor beta chains below was sequenced from the same sample in a study of lymphopenia after photon versus proton radiotherapy. Clones were sequenced by immunoSEQ multiplex PCR, and TCRdb holds only the in-frame ones, with some missing. The data show roughly 30,000 clones, more than 75% seen once. Here the sequenced sample was peripheral blood, taken from a patient treated with proton-based radiotherapy. These receptors all stem from a woman aged 60-70 years with cholangiocarcinoma. Some clones in this sample may be carry-over from other donors' samples.

The V and J genes are TRBV10-1 and TRBJ1-3; D remains ambiguous. The germline V and J ends were trimmed by 4 bases and 0 bases, with 10 bases remaining between them. The CDR3 totals 15 residues. The germline CDR1 and CDR2 sequences are WNHNN and SYGVQD (reference sequence). The CDR3 sequence: CASSADGNSGNTIYF. The CDR3 DNA is TGCGCCAGCAGTGCAGACGGGAACTCTGGAAACACCATATATTTT.

The genes are TRBV5-1 and TRBJ2-3, with 10 bases aligning to TRBD1. Per the germline V gene, CDR1 is SGHRS and CDR2 is YFSETQ. V was pared by 0 bases and J by 1 base, with 2 bases of the junction left unmatched. The CDR3 spans 16 residues. In DNA form, the CDR3 reads TGCGCCAGCAGCTTGGTGGGGACAGGGGGCACAGATACGCAGTATTTT. This encodes CASSLVGTGGTDTQYF. Looking up the rest from reference TRBV5-1 and TRBJ2-3 gives the full variable domain: KAGVTQTPRYLIKTRGQQVTLSCSPISGHRSVSWYQQTPGQGLQFLFEYFSETQRNKGNFPGRFSGRQFSNSRSEMNVSTLELGDSALYLCASSLVGTGGTDTQYFGPGTRLTVL.

CDR3 residues: CASSLGSSSEQYF. In DNA, the CDR3 is TGTGCCAGCAGCTTAGGGAGCAGTTCCGAGCAGTACTTC. The chain combines TRBV11-2 with TRBJ2-7, with unresolved D. The CDR3 has 13 amino acids. Looked up from germline, CDR1 is SGHAT and CDR2 is FQNNGV. With 1 base removed from V and 6 bases from J, the gap between germline ends came to 10 bases.

This chain joins TRBV9 and TRBJ2-7; TRBD2 aligns across 7 bases. The CDR3 totals 15 residues. Unmatched junction bases numbered 9, after V lost 0 bases and J lost 6 bases. The germline V gene has CDR1 SGDLS and CDR2 YYNGEE. The CDR3 loop reads CASSVDPSGTTEQYF. Here the CDR3 DNA reads TGTGCCAGCAGCGTAGATCCTAGCGGCACCACCGAGCAGTACTTC. Full variable domain (remainder filled in from reference TRBV9 and TRBJ2-7): DSGVTQTPKHLITATGQRVTLRCSPRSGDLSVYWYQQSLDQGLQFLIQYYNGEERAKGNILERFSAQQFPDLHSELNLSSLELGDSALYFCASSVDPSGTTEQYFGPGTRLTVT.

The chain combines TRBV7-6 with TRBJ2-7; either TRBD1 or TRBD2 may fit D (5 bases each). The CDR3 spans 16 residues. V dropped 5 bases and J dropped 0 bases, with 17 bases sitting between them. Per the germline V gene, CDR1 is SGHVS and CDR2 is FNYEAQ. CDR3 in DNA: TGTGCCAGCAGCCCTGGGGGTGGGGTAAGCTCCTACGAGCAGTACTTC. Protein: CASSPGGGVSSYEQYF.

V usage is TRBV18 and J usage is TRBJ2-5, with D uncertain. The CDR3 extends over 16 amino acids. V was shortened by 3 bases and J by 5 bases, with 19 bases between the two germline ends. From germline, CDR1 is KGHSH and CDR2 LQKENI. The CDR3 region is CASSPGSEAAAETQYF. The CDR3 bases are TGTGCCAGCTCACCGGGAAGTGAGGCGGCGGCGGAGACCCAGTACTTC.

The chain joins TRBV18 to TRBJ2-1; D may be TRBD1 or TRBD2 (6 bases each). This CDR3 comprises 16 residues. CDR1 and CDR2 (germline): KGHSH, LQKENI. Deletions cut 2 bases from V and 2 bases from J, with 13 bases between. The CDR3 nucleotides are TGTGCCAGCTCACCAGAGGGGGGCAGGGCCTACAATGAGCAGTTCTTC. Its protein product is CASSPEGGRAYNEQFF.

V and J are TRBV9 and TRBJ2-3; perhaps TRBD2 as D (5 bases). The CDR3 has 12 residues. V was clipped by 4 bases and J by 4 bases, with 7 bases between them. Germline loops: CDR1 SGDLS, CDR2 YYNGEE. The CDR3 sequence is CASSRGPDTQYF. CDR3 nucleotides: TGTGCCAGCAGCCGAGGGCCAGATACGCAGTATTTT.

The chain joins TRBV27 to TRBJ1-5; D possibly corresponds to TRBD1 (6 bases). In germline, CDR1 is MNHEY, CDR2 SMNVEV (reference sequence). The CDR3 contains 13 residues. V was cut by 9 bases and J by 7 bases, with 16 bases left in between. The CDR3 DNA is TGTGCCAGACATGGGGGCCGCTGGCAGCCCCAGCATTTT. Translating it yields CARHGGRWQPQHF.

The chain carries TRBV6-5 and TRBJ1-1; D may be TRBD1 (5 bases). Germline CDR1 MNHEY, CDR2 SVGAGI. Trimming shortened V by 7 bases and J by 4 bases, and 13 bases separated the two germline ends. The CDR3 is made up of 13 amino acids. The CDR3 DNA reads as TGTGCCAGCACCGTCCAGGGAACCACTGAAGCTTTCTTT. It specifies CASTVQGTTEAFF.

The rearrangement uses TRBV19 and TRBJ1-2; TRBD1 might be the D (5 bases). The CDR3 consists of 12 residues. The V gene's germline CDR1 is LNHDA and CDR2 SQIVND (reference sequence). Trimming stripped 11 bases from V and 14 bases from J, with 24 bases between. The DNA for the CDR3 is TGTGCCCGAGCGGGGACGGCCTCCCGCATAACCTTC. As protein: CARAGTASRITF.

This clone was counted once. This rearrangement joins TRBV23-1 to TRBJ2-5; 9 nucleotides match TRBD1. TRBJ2-7 explains the end of the DNA better; the J call may be wrong. TRBV23-1 belongs to the ORF category, with a function that is uncertain. The CDR3 spans 18 residues. The CDR3 protein is CARIWTGARPFSSYEQYF. CDR3 nucleotide sequence: TGCGCCAGGATTTGGACAGGGGCTCGTCCCTTCAGCTCCTACGAGCAGTACTTC.

The chain links TRBV18 to TRBJ2-1, with 8 bases that match TRBD1. The V gene's germline CDR1 is KGHSH and CDR2 LQKENI. The CDR3 loop spans 14 amino acids. Trimming removed 8 bases from V and 7 bases from J; junction bases left unmatched: 10. The CDR3 DNA reads TGTGCCAGCGTACCGGGACAGGTCGAGAATGAGCAGTTCTTC. Amino acid sequence: CASVPGQVENEQFF.

The V call is TRBV2, the J call TRBJ2-4, with D maybe TRBD1 (6 bases). V was pared by 7 bases and J by 0 bases, with 19 bases between. The CDR3 has 17 amino acids. Germline V gene lookup returns CDR1 SNHLY and CDR2 FYNNEI. The CDR3 DNA reads as TGTGCCAGCAATCCGGACAGCGACCACCTAGCCAAAAACATTCAGTACTTC. Translated: CASNPDSDHLAKNIQYF.

The chain uses TRBV4-3 and TRBJ2-3; D unclear. Germline V gene sequence: CDR1 LGHNA, CDR2 YSLEER. V shed 0 bases and J shed 4 bases, with 5 bases lying between them. The CDR3 loop spans 13 amino acids. The CDR3: CASSQDWADTQYF. DNA of the CDR3: TGCGCCAGCAGCCAAGATTGGGCAGATACGCAGTATTTT.

This chain links TRBV7-3 with TRBJ2-3; tentative D call: TRBD1 (6 bases). The length of the CDR3 is 15 residues. Trimming took 0 bases from V and 0 from J, leaving 7 bases between them. Germline assignment: CDR1 SGHTA and CDR2 FQGTGA. CDR3 residues: CASSLTDSSTDTQYF. CDR3 in DNA: TGTGCCAGCAGCTTAACGGACAGTAGCACAGATACGCAGTATTTT.

In this sample, this clone turned up a few times. This chain uses TRBV5-1 with TRBJ1-6; 7 nucleotides align to TRBD1. The trim removed 5 bases at V and 11 bases at J, leaving 10 bases unmatched. Germline values: CDR1 SGHRS, CDR2 YFSETQ. The CDR3 is made up of 14 amino acids. Here the CDR3 reads CASSRRQGQTPLHF. The CDR3 bases are TGCGCCAGCAGTCGAAGACAGGGCCAGACACCCCTCCACTTT.

This chain links TRBV23-1 with TRBJ1-1; D is unresolved. TRBV23-1 is classed as an ORF, of uncertain function. The V end lost 1 base, the J end lost 6 bases, and 9 bases lay between the germline ends. This CDR3 has 13 residues. The CDR3 loop reads CASSQLGLSEAFF. The CDR3 coding sequence is TGCGCCAGCAGTCAATTGGGCCTTTCTGAAGCTTTCTTT.

The chain couples TRBV5-1 to TRBJ1-2; 8 bases line up with TRBD1. V trimming: 0 bases; J trimming: 5 bases; junction bases outside the gene matches: 9. Germline CDR1 is SGHRS and CDR2 is YFSETQ. This CDR3 has 16 residues. CDR3 coding DNA: TGCGCCAGCAGCTTGGACACGACAGGGGCCATATATGGCTACACCTTC. Protein: CASSLDTTGAIYGYTF.

This clone was counted a single time. This chain uses TRBV18 with TRBJ2-7, with 12 positions matching TRBD2. Germline loops: CDR1 KGHSH, CDR2 LQKENI. V lost 3 bases and J lost 5; bases outside the gene matches: 8. CDR3 size: 16 residues. CDR3 in DNA: TGTGCCAGCTCACCTACCACGCCTAGCGGGAGGGACGAGCAGTACTTC. As protein: CASSPTTPSGRDEQYF.

The CDR3 nucleotides read TGTGCCAGCACCTCCGGGCCCAACACCGGGGAGCTGTTTTTT. As protein: CASTSGPNTGELFF. The chain joins TRBV7-3 to TRBJ2-2; no clear D gene. Germline V lookup: CDR1 SGHTA, CDR2 FQGTGA. V was pared by 7 bases and J by 2 bases, with 11 bases between. The CDR3 is 14 residues long.